Below, 29 T cell receptor beta chains from the same sample are listed, as sequenced in a study of shared clonotypes between healthy human individuals. Produced via immunoSEQ multiplex PCR; TCRdb's table is partial and in-frame only. The table shows roughly 1.5 million clones, with 98% occurring only once. Sample: naive CD4+ T cells sorted from blood. Regarding subset: CD45RA+ positively selected. The receptors originated from a man aged 25 to 40 in good health.

This chain uses TRBV5-5 with TRBJ2-3, with D uncertain. V lost 0 bases, J lost 1 base, and 3 bases lay in between. Germline CDR1 SGHKS, CDR2 YYEKEE (reference sequence). The CDR3 totals 13 residues. The CDR3 bases are TGTGCCAGCAGCTTGGTAGGCACAGATACGCAGTATTTT. Protein product: CASSLVGTDTQYF.

The chain joins TRBV5-1 to TRBJ2-1; TRBD1 matches 9 bases. This CDR3 has 16 amino acids. J lost 6 bases, V lost 4 bases, and 11 bases had no gene match. Germline CDR1 is SGHRS and CDR2 is YFSETQ. The CDR3 loop is CASSTGYRGPVNEQFF. DNA of the CDR3: TGCGCCAGCAGCACGGGTTACAGGGGGCCCGTCAATGAGCAGTTCTTC.

In regard to this clone: Within the sample, other DNA sequences also encode this same CDR3. The chain uses TRBV28 and TRBJ1-5; D is uncertain. This CDR3 region has 12 residues. CDR1 is MDHEN and CDR2 is SYDVKM in the germline V gene. V was shortened by 5 bases and J by 3 bases, with 5 bases between the two germline ends. This CDR3 reads CASSPLNQPQHF. The CDR3 DNA sequence: TGTGCCAGCAGTCCTCTCAATCAGCCCCAGCATTTT.

The CDR3 here is CASSSEGLINQETQYF. CDR3 DNA: TGTGCCAGCAGCTCCGAGGGGCTAATAAATCAAGAGACCCAGTACTTC. The rearrangement joins TRBV5-4 to TRBJ2-5; D tentatively fits TRBD1 or TRBD2 (5 bases each). There are 16 residues in the CDR3. V lost 3 bases and J 2 bases, leaving 17 bases between the germline ends. Germline assignment: CDR1 SGHNT and CDR2 YYREEE (reference sequence). Full variable domain (rest looked up from reference TRBV5-4 and TRBJ2-5): ETGVTQSPTHLIKTRGQQVTLRCSSQSGHNTVSWYQQALGQGPQFIFQYYREEENGRGNFPPRFSGLQFPNYSSELNVNALELDDSALYLCASSSEGLINQETQYFGPGTRLLVL.

The rearrangement links TRBV7-9 to TRBJ2-2, with TRBD2 matching 9 bases. CDR1 and CDR2 from the germline V gene are SEHNR and FQNEAQ (reference sequence). This CDR3 has 17 amino acids. V shed 6 bases and J 4 bases; nucleotides not matched to a gene: 12. CDR3 sequence (DNA): TGTGCCAGCAGGGAACCGGTAGCGGGAGAGTTCACCGGGGAGCTGTTTTTT. It specifies CASREPVAGEFTGELFF.

This chain joins TRBV7-2 and TRBJ2-1; 9 bases fit TRBD2. V gave up 6 bases and J gave up 10 bases; unmatched junction bases: 13. This CDR3 is built from 15 residues. The germline V gene encodes CDR1 SGHTA and CDR2 FQGNSA. The CDR3 bases are TGTGCCAGCAGAGAGGCGGGAGGGAACCGCCCGGAGCAGTTCTTC. Amino acids: CASREAGGNRPEQFF.

The chain combines TRBV9 with TRBJ1-1, with 8 bases that match TRBD1. Germline assignment: CDR1 SGDLS and CDR2 YYNGEE. Trimming cost V 0 bases and J 4 bases; bases outside gene matches: 5. CDR3 size: 15 residues. The CDR3, as DNA: TGTGCCAGCAGCGTAGGACAGGGGTTGCCCACTGAAGCTTTCTTT. Translating it yields CASSVGQGLPTEAFF.

The J gene is TRBJ2-3, the V gene TRBV5-4, with D unresolved. Per the germline V gene, CDR1 is SGHNT and CDR2 is YYREEE (reference sequence). With 3 bases removed from V and 0 bases from J, the gap between germline ends came to 11 bases. The CDR3 loop spans 15 amino acids. The CDR3 here is CASSSTGPSTDTQYF. The CDR3 DNA is TGTGCCAGCAGCTCGACCGGGCCAAGCACAGATACGCAGTATTTT.

The J gene is TRBJ2-5, the V gene TRBV5-1; D call uncertain. In germline, CDR1 is SGHRS, CDR2 YFSETQ. The CDR3 length is 15 residues. V was trimmed by 5 bases and J by 1 base, leaving 15 bases between them. Here the CDR3 reads CASSYRMAIQETQYF. The CDR3 bases are TGCGCCAGCAGTTACAGAATGGCTATCCAAGAGACCCAGTACTTC.

The genes are TRBV11-2 and TRBJ2-2; D gene unclear. Trimming cost V 5 bases and J 6 bases, with 16 bases left between them. This CDR3 region has 15 residues. Germline CDR1 and CDR2: SGHAT and FQNNGV. The DNA of the CDR3 is TGTGCCAGCAGCAGCCCCCGATTGAGCGCCGGGGAGCTGTTTTTT. Residues: CASSSPRLSAGELFF.

On this clone: The junction departs from germline at one end; a sequencing error may be responsible. This chain uses TRBV6-1 with TRBJ2-1; D ambiguous. Germline assignment: CDR1 MNHNS and CDR2 SASEGT. This CDR3 has 17 amino acids. In DNA form, the CDR3 reads TGTGCCATCAGTGAGTCGTTCTCGAAGGCGGCCTACAATGAGCAGTTCTTC. Translating it yields CAISESFSKAAYNEQFF.

The V gene is TRBV25-1, the J gene TRBJ2-3; 7 positions match TRBD2. The CDR3 is 14 residues long. The trim removed 2 bases at V and 4 bases at J, leaving 3 bases unmatched. Germline assignment: CDR1 MGHDK and CDR2 SYGVNS. In DNA form, the CDR3 reads TGTGCCAGCAGTGAAGGGAGGGTTGCAGATACGCAGTATTTT. Amino acids: CASSEGRVADTQYF. Together with reference TRBV25-1 and TRBJ2-3, the CDR3 gives the full variable domain: EADIYQTPRYLVIGTGKKITLECSQTMGHDKMYWYQQDPGMELHLIHYSYGVNSTEKGDLSSESTVSRIRTEHFPLTLESARPSHTSQYLCASSEGRVADTQYFGPGTRLTVL.

V is TRBV30 and J is TRBJ2-2; tentatively, D is TRBD2 (6 bases). V was cut by 2 bases and J by 5 bases, with 9 bases left in between. Per the germline V gene, CDR1 is GTSNPN and CDR2 is SVGIG (reference sequence). This CDR3 has 13 residues. CDR3 region: CAWSSGRTGELFF. As DNA, the CDR3 is TGTGCCTGGAGTTCTGGGAGGACCGGGGAGCTGTTTTTT.

This rearrangement joins TRBV6-6 to TRBJ1-2; the D is unclear. This CDR3 has 13 amino acids. V lost 6 bases to trimming and J lost 3 bases, with 11 bases between them. The V gene's germline CDR1 is MNHNY and CDR2 SVGAGI (reference sequence). The CDR3 DNA follows: TGTGCCAGCAGGCCCCCGTGGGACTATGGCTACACCTTC. This codes for CASRPPWDYGYTF.

The chain recombines TRBV7-8 with TRBJ2-7; no firm D call. The V and J ends lost 1 base and 0 bases respectively, with 7 bases between them. Germline assignment: CDR1 SGHVS and CDR2 FQNEAQ. The CDR3 is made up of 14 amino acids. The CDR3 DNA sequence: TGTGCCAGCAGCTTAGAGGGTGACTCCTACGAGCAGTACTTC. The encoded protein is CASSLEGDSYEQYF.

The chain recombines TRBV6-1 with TRBJ2-7; the D gene could be TRBD1 or TRBD2 (5 bases each). From germline, CDR1 is MNHNS and CDR2 SASEGT. The CDR3 runs to 19 residues. Between the trimmed V and J ends, which lost 0 bases and 0 bases, there was a span of 21 bases. The CDR3 bases are TGTGCCAGCAGTGAAGCTTTCGGGACGTCTAGAAGTACCTCCTACGAGCAGTACTTC. Amino acids: CASSEAFGTSRSTSYEQYF.

Of note for this clone: The identical CDR3 is also encoded by other nucleotide sequences in the sample. This sequence joins TRBV18 and TRBJ2-1; D is possibly TRBD1 (5 bases). The CDR3 runs 13 residues. The V gene lost 0 bases and the J gene lost 7 bases, with 7 bases spanning the gap. Germline CDR1 reads KGHSH; CDR2 reads LQKENI. CDR3 in DNA: TGTGCCAGCTCACCACCGACAGTTAATGAGCAGTTCTTC. Encoded protein: CASSPPTVNEQFF.

In this sample, this clone turned up once. V and J are TRBV10-3 and TRBJ2-1; the match to TRBD2 covers 10 bases. The CDR3 runs 18 residues. Germline V gene data show CDR1 as ENHRY and CDR2 as SYGVKD. J lost 9 bases, V lost 10 bases, and 24 bases had no gene match. CDR3 sequence: CATRTGRLAGAWGGEQFF. The CDR3 nucleotides are TGTGCCACCCGGACAGGGCGGCTAGCGGGGGCCTGGGGTGGTGAGCAGTTCTTC.

The chain has TRBV6-5 and TRBJ2-4; D remains ambiguous. Germline V lookup: CDR1 MNHEY, CDR2 SVGAGI. V dropped 0 bases and J dropped 1 base, with 10 bases sitting between them. The CDR3 runs to 16 residues. CDR3 sequence: CASSYSSPPAKNIQYF. The DNA for the CDR3 is TGTGCCAGCAGTTACTCCAGCCCTCCGGCCAAAAACATTCAGTACTTC.

The chain combines TRBV14 with TRBJ2-1; 11 bases fit TRBD2. The J segment lost 9 bases and the V segment lost 0 bases, leaving 4 bases of the junction unmatched. The CDR3 length is 15 residues. Germline CDR1 reads SGHDN; CDR2 reads FVKESK. The CDR3 DNA reads TGTGCCAGCAGCCAAGAACTAGCGGGAGTTAGTGAGCAGTTCTTC. Translated: CASSQELAGVSEQFF.

The gene calls are TRBV2 and TRBJ2-7; perhaps TRBD1 as D (5 bases). The CDR3 is 14 residues long. Between the trimmed V and J ends, which lost 3 bases and 6 bases, there was a span of 15 bases. Germline CDR1 SNHLY, CDR2 FYNNEI. CDR3 sequence reads: CASSESRVLGEQYF. Written as DNA, the CDR3 is TGTGCCAGCAGTGAGTCCAGGGTGCTCGGCGAGCAGTACTTC. Supplemented by reference TRBV2 and TRBJ2-7, the full variable domain reads EPEVTQTPSHQVTQMGQEVILRCVPISNHLYFYWYRQILGQKVEFLVSFYNNEISEKSEIFDDQFSVERPDGSNFTLKIRSTKLEDSAMYFCASSESRVLGEQYFGPGTRLTVT.

The chain joins TRBV11-3 to TRBJ2-2; no reliable D call. Trimming took 5 bases from V and 2 from J, leaving 6 bases between them. Germline V CDR1 and CDR2: SGHNT, YENEEA. This CDR3 is 13 amino acids long. The CDR3 loop is CASSQPNTGELFF. The CDR3 nucleotides read TGTGCCAGCAGCCAACCCAACACCGGGGAGCTGTTTTTT. Drawing the rest from reference TRBV11-3 and TRBJ2-2, the complete variable domain is EAGVVQSPRYKIIEKKQPVAFWCNPISGHNTLYWYLQNLGQGPELLIRYENEEAVDDSQLPKDRFSAERLKGVDSTLKIQPAELGDSAVYLCASSQPNTGELFFGEGSRLTVL.

This chain uses TRBV19 with TRBJ2-2, with D possibly being TRBD1 (6 bases). The CDR3 consists of 16 residues. CDR1 is LNHDA, CDR2 SQIVND, per germline (reference sequence). V was shortened by 6 bases and J by 4 bases, with 18 bases between the two germline ends. This CDR3 reads CASRVGDRYRTGELFF. For the CDR3, the DNA is TGTGCCAGTAGGGTCGGAGACAGGTACCGCACCGGGGAGCTGTTTTTT.

With regard to this clone: The germline gene is not matched at one end of the junction; a read error may be the cause. The chain uses TRBV6-6 and TRBJ1-1; a weak D match, TRBD1 (5 bases). The CDR3 loop spans 14 amino acids. The germline V gene has CDR1 MNHNY and CDR2 SVGAGI (reference sequence). CDR3 nucleotide sequence: TGTGCCAGCACTCCCGGCGGCGACAGCACTAAAGCTTTCTTT. It encodes CASTPGGDSTKAFF.

The chain combines TRBV18 with TRBJ1-5; D is uncertain. V lost 4 bases, J lost 3 bases, and 13 bases lay in between. The CDR3 consists of 15 residues. Germline CDR1 KGHSH, CDR2 LQKENI. CDR3 sequence reads: CASSLGSSYNQPQHF. The CDR3 coding sequence is TGTGCCAGCTCACTAGGGTCCAGCTACAATCAGCCCCAGCATTTT.

V and J are TRBV9 and TRBJ2-1, with 9 positions matching TRBD2. The CDR3 is made up of 14 amino acids. The J segment lost 5 bases and the V segment lost 4 bases, leaving 4 bases of the junction unmatched. CDR1 is SGDLS, CDR2 YYNGEE, per germline. The CDR3 nucleotides read TGTGCCAGCAGCCACGGACTAGCGAACAATGAGCAGTTCTTC. As protein: CASSHGLANNEQFF. Drawing the rest from reference TRBV9 and TRBJ2-1, the complete variable domain is DSGVTQTPKHLITATGQRVTLRCSPRSGDLSVYWYQQSLDQGLQFLIQYYNGEERAKGNILERFSAQQFPDLHSELNLSSLELGDSALYFCASSHGLANNEQFFGPGTRLTVL.

This rearrangement joins TRBV2 to TRBJ1-5, with TRBD1 matching over 10 bases. The CDR3 has 15 residues. CDR1 and CDR2 from the germline V gene are SNHLY and FYNNEI. Germline trimming cut 2 bases from V and 10 bases from J; bases unmatched to any gene: 8. DNA of the CDR3: TGTGCCAGCAGTGAACCCGGGACAGGGGAGGGACCCCAGCATTTT. Residues: CASSEPGTGEGPQHF.

This rearrangement joins TRBV29-1 to TRBJ2-7; D possibly corresponds to TRBD1 (5 bases). V was clipped by 6 bases and J by 0 bases, with 9 bases between them. The CDR3 totals 12 residues. CDR1 and CDR2 from the germline V gene are SQVTM and ANQGSEA. CDR3 sequence (DNA): TGCAGCGTGAAGGGGCCCTCCTACGAGCAGTACTTC. Protein sequence: CSVKGPSYEQYF.

This sequence joins TRBV2 and TRBJ2-3, with D perhaps TRBD2 (5 bases). Germline CDR1 is SNHLY and CDR2 is FYNNEI. V gave up 8 bases and J gave up 1 base, with 13 bases separating them. The CDR3 has 14 amino acids. The CDR3 DNA reads TGTGCCAGCTGCCCAGGACTGGGCACAGATACGCAGTATTTT. Residues: CASCPGLGTDTQYF.